This T cell receptor (beta chain) was documented in a study of tumor-infiltrating lymphocytes in oesophageal squamous cell carcinoma (dated by TCRdb to the mid-2010s). CDR3 length: 15 amino acids, cysteine to phenylalanine. The entry retains the CDR3 DNA only, 45 bases that are in frame from base 1. CDR1 and CDR2 were assigned from the germline V gene (reference sequence) as LNHDA and SQIVND. V is trimmed back by 2 bases and J by 4 bases, and the junction contains 6 bases that no gene match accounts for. Library prep was done by PCR. The run used an Illumina HiSeq 2000. In TCRdb, the public reads were trimmed at Q25 with fastp and aligned with MiXCR, with productive beta chains retained. Each record represents a unique CDR3 protein, reported with the most common genes and DNA among its rows. This sample lists about 21,000 distinct CDR3 sequences; 36% were detected once. The biggest ten clones account for 9% to 14% of the sample.

This clonotype was counted at least ten times. Its antigen specificity is not known. Within one base of it there is no much larger clone, and no base qualities were kept. The specimen was esophageal tumor tissue. The chain employs TRBV19 and TRBJ2-5; 8 central bases correspond to TRBD2. The TCR was taken from a male donor with esophageal squamous cell carcinoma. The CDR3 protein sequence reads: CASSIQGLAAETQYF. The nucleotide sequence is given as TGTGCCAGTAGTATACAAGGACTAGCTGCAGAGACCCAGTACTTC.